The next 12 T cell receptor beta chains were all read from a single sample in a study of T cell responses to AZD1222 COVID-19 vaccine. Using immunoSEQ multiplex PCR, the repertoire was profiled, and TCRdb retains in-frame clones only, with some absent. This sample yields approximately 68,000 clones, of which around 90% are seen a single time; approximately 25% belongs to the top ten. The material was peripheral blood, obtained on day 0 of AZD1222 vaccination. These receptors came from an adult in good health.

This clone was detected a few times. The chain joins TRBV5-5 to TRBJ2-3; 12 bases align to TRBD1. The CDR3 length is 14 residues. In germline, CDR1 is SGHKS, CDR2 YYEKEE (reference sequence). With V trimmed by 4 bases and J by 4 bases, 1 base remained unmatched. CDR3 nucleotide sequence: TGTGCCAGCAGCGGGACAGGGGGCGCAGATACGCAGTATTTT. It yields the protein CASSGTGGADTQYF.

The CDR3 here is CAWSVRVAAGAGYTF. The CDR3 nucleotides read TGTGCCTGGAGTGTACGTGTGGCGGCAGGGGCTGGCTACACCTTC. The chain is built from TRBV30 and TRBJ1-2; possible D gene TRBD1, 6 bases. The germline CDR1 and CDR2 sequences are GTSNPN and SVGIG (reference sequence). V was clipped by 0 bases and J by 7 bases, with 18 bases between them. This CDR3 has 15 amino acids.

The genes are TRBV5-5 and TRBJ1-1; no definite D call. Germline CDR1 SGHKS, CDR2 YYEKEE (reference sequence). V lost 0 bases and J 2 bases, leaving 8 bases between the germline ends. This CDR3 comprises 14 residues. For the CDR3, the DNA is TGTGCCAGCAGCTTGGTAATGGGTAACACTGAAGCTTTCTTT. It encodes CASSLVMGNTEAFF.

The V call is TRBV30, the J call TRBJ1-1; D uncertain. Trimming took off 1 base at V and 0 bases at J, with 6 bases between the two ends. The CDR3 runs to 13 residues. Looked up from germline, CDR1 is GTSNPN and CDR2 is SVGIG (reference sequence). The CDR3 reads CAWSGSLNTEAFF. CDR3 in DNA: TGTGCCTGGAGTGGCAGCTTGAACACTGAAGCTTTCTTT.

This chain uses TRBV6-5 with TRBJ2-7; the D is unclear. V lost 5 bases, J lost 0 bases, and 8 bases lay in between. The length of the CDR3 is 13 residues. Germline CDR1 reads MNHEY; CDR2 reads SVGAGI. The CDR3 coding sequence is TGTGCCAGCAGTCTGGGCAGCTCCTACGAGCAGTACTTC. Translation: CASSLGSSYEQYF.

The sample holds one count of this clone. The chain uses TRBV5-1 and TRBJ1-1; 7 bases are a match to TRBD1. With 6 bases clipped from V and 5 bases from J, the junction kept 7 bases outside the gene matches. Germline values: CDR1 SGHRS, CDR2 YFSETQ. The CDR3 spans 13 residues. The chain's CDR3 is CASNTGAQTEAFF. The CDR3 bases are TGCGCCAGCAACACAGGGGCACAAACTGAAGCTTTCTTT.

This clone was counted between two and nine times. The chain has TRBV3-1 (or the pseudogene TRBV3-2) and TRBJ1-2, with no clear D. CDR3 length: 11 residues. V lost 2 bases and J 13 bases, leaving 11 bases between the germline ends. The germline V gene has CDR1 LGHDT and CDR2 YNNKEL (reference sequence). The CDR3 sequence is CASSQYRAITF. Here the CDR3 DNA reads TGTGCCAGCAGCCAATACCGCGCTATCACCTTC.

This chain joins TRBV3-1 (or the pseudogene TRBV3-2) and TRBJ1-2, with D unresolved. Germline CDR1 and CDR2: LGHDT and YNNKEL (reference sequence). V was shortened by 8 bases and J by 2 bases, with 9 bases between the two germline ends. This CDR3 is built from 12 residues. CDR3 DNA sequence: TGTGCCAGCGGAACAGCAAACTATGGCTACACCTTC. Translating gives CASGTANYGYTF.

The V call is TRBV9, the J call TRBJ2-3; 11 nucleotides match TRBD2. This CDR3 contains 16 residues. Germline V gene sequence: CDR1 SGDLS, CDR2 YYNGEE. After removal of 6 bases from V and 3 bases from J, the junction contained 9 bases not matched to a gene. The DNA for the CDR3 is TGTGCCAGCATCCACATTAGCGGGGGGGCGACAGATACGCAGTATTTT. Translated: CASIHISGGATDTQYF.

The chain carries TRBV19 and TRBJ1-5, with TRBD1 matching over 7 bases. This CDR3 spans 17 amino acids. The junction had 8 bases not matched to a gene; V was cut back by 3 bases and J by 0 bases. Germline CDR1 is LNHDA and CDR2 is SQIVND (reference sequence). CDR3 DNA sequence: TGTGCCAGTAGTATCAGGGGGGTGGCCTATAGCAATCAGCCCCAGCATTTT. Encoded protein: CASSIRGVAYSNQPQHF.

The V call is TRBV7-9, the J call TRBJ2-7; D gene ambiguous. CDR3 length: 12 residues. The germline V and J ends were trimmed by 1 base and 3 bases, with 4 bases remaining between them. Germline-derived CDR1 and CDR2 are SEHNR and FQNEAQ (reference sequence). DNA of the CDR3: TGTGCCAGCAGCTTAGATAACTACGAGCAGTACTTC. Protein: CASSLDNYEQYF.

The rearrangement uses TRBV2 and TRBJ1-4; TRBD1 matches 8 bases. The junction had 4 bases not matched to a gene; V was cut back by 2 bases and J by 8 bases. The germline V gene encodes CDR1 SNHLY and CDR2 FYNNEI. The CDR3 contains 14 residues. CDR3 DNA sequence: TGTGCCAGCAGTGAATTAGGGACAGGAGAAAAACTGTTTTTT. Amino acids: CASSELGTGEKLFF.